This T cell receptor beta chain was identified in a study of blood T cells in healthy people across ages. This clonotype was found a few times. In germline, CDR1 is SGHTA, CDR2 FQGNSA. V was shortened by 5 bases and J by 4 bases, with 23 bases between the two germline ends. This CDR3 is 17 amino acids long. Together with a sample-barcoded 5' primer, a J-beta primer mix was included in a second PCR lasting about 7 to 12 cycles. MiXCR, run by TCRdb on the 5' RACE reads, gives a single entry per CDR3 protein. The profile covers 750,000 to 950,000 distinct CDR3 sequences, with about 28% appearing a single time and 9.5% to 13% taken by the ten largest. These same records also appear under a second study, on T cells of mothers and their children.

This chain joins TRBV7-2 and TRBJ1-2, with D perhaps TRBD1 (6 bases). Sequencing was carried out using blood. The TCR comes from a woman aged 40 to 50 in good health. CDR3 nucleotides: TGTGCCAGCAGCCCCCGGAGACAGGTCCTTAGCGGCTATGGCTACACCTTC. It specifies CASSPRRQVLSGYGYTF.